This T cell receptor beta chain originates from a study of T cell responses to AZD1222 COVID-19 vaccine. The data were produced by immunoSEQ multiplex PCR, yet TCRdb's version contains in-frame clones alone and is incomplete. The sample comprises some 200,000 clones, more than 75% of which are singletons, and 25% to 30% rests with the top ten. V gave up 0 bases and J gave up 5 bases, with 7 bases separating them. CDR3 length equals 13 residues. CDR1 and CDR2 (germline): LNHNV, YYDKDF (reference sequence). With respect to this clone: As yet, its antigen is unknown.

The study's findings and limits: Most donors were white British, females outnumbered males, and clonal diversity was possibly underestimated.

The receptor comes from an adult who received the AZD1222 COVID-19 vaccine. The sample consisted of peripheral blood, taken 28 days after the second AZD1222 dose. This chain connects TRBV15 to TRBJ1-2; D uncertain. Written as DNA, the CDR3 is TGTGCCACCAGCAGAGATCGATATTATGGCTACACCTTC. Its translation: CATSRDRYYGYTF.